This T cell receptor (beta chain) derives from a study of patients and donors after allogeneic stem cell transplantation. V trimming: 4 bases; J trimming: 6 bases; junction bases outside the gene matches: 16. The CDR3 runs 18 residues. From germline, CDR1 is LGHNA and CDR2 YNFKEQ. TCRdb reprocessed the RT-PCR reads with MiXCR, giving one entry per CDR3 protein. The sample shows roughly 940,000 distinct CDR3 sequences, about 20% of them seen only once. V is TRBV4-2 and J is TRBJ2-2; 8 nucleotides match TRBD2. The sequence derives from a human donor who was either an allogeneic HSCT recipient or a stem cell or donor lymphocyte infusion donor (not recorded which). It is not recorded whose cells these are; they may come from a transplant donor. Specimen: blood, either unsorted or a sorted T cell fraction (not recorded which). CDR3 in DNA: TGTGCCAGCAGCCCCGGGGCCCGGGGGGGCCTTGATTCCGGGGAGCTGTTTTTT. It translates to CASSPGARGGLDSGELFF.